A single TCR beta chain is shown here with its context. This clonotype has at least ten counts. Its antigen specificity is not known. No clone much larger than this one lies a single base away; base qualities are absent. This sample is drawn from a study of Graves' ophthalmopathy and Graves' hyperthyroidism (dated by TCRdb to the late 2010s). Regarding the complete study: Peripheral blood was collected before any treatment was given, at the time of initial diagnosis. Following sample collection, hyperthyroidism patients were given methimazole at a starting dose of 30 mg daily, and ophthalmopathy patients were given high-dose intravenous methylprednisolone. In total, approximately 140 blood samples were TCR-sequenced: under 45 ophthalmopathy, 75 hyperthyroidism and roughly 17 hyperthyroidism-to-ophthalmopathy patients. The independent validation cohort included about 19 hyperthyroidism patients plus 17 patients who later progressed from hyperthyroidism to ophthalmopathy. A discovery set of 95 to 100 patients (under 45 ophthalmopathy, 57 stable hyperthyroidism) was enrolled to explore V-J signatures distinguishing ophthalmopathy from hyperthyroidism. The study used signatures of the TCR beta repertoire to tell Graves' ophthalmopathy apart from Graves' hyperthyroidism and to predict which patients would progress to ophthalmopathy. In about 6 hyperthyroidism patients, the T-cell repertoire of thyroid tissue was compared with the T-cell repertoire of blood. General study outcomes and caveats: Most expanded thyroid clonotypes with frequency above 0.001 were also detected in blood, suggesting blood repertoires may reflect the thyroid immune response. No statistical method was used to set the sample size in advance, and the investigators knew which group each participant was assigned to. In cross-validation, the 13-signature model distinguished ophthalmopathy from stable hyperthyroidism with approximately 88% sensitivity and about 84% specificity, and in the test set the corresponding values were approximately 80% and 75%. In validation, the model predicted ophthalmopathy progression with roughly 68% sensitivity and 72.22% specificity; roughly eleven predicted patients were CT-confirmed with GO in a median of approximately six months.

TCR beta CDR3 regions were amplified from RNA transcripts for repertoire sequencing. A first-round RT-PCR used HTBI primers with the Qiagen OneStep RT-PCR kit, followed by a second-round multiplex PCR, size selection and purification. Libraries were sequenced on an Illumina HiSeq2000 using paired-end 100 bp reads. As for the authors' bioinformatics: Reads were processed with SOAPnuke, discarding reads with adapters, uncalled bases, mean Phred below 15, or no exact constant-primer or identifier match. COPE v1.2.5 was used to merge the high-quality paired reads. Each unique nucleotide sequence was treated as a clonotype, and MiTCR v1.1 was used to align the clonotypes to the IMGT TRB V, D and J references. Analysis was restricted to V-J combinations with a frequency above 0.0001, which covered 98% to 99.2% of repertoires. For each V-J combination, a TCR clonal expansion and chaos score was defined as F50 clonal expansion divided by the chaos observed in the TCRdist matrix. Welch's t-statistics and random forest were used to reduce the features to about 12 V-J combinations, which were then used as input to a naive Bayes classifier. The similarity between thyroid and blood repertoires was quantified using the Morisita-Horn index. The public reads were reanalyzed by TCRdb: fastp trimming at Q25, MiXCR alignment, in-frame beta chains only. Records with the same CDR3 protein are collapsed into one entry carrying the most frequent genes and DNA. None of the V and J calls come from the authors' own analysis; TCRdb made them. For this sample there are a few hundred thousand distinct CDR3 sequences; 17% appear just once. The ten largest clones capture 2% to 3% of the sample.

The CDR1 and CDR2 encoded by the germline V gene (reference sequence) are DFQATT and SNEGSKA. The CDR3 measures 14 amino acids from cysteine to phenylalanine. The retained sequence is limited to the CDR3, 42 bases, with the frame set at the first base. The germline V and J ends show losses of 6 bases and 4 bases respectively, and no gene match explains 10 bases of the junction. Hyperthyroidism was considered stable if no progression to ophthalmopathy occurred within 18 months of follow-up. Hyperthyroidism patients were newly diagnosed, with disease duration under 2 months, and aged 18 to 65 years. Anyone with other autoimmune diseases, uncontrolled infections, pregnancy or lactation was excluded from the study. Clinical symptoms, serum thyroxine, TRAb, thyroid ultrasound and orbital computed tomography formed the basis of the diagnosis. Using Ficoll-Paque density gradient centrifugation, PBMCs were isolated from less than 13 ml of fresh peripheral blood. Trizol reagent was used to extract the total RNA, and its quality was then checked on an Agilent 2100 Bioanalyzer.

Sequencing used peripheral blood. The rearranged chain carries TRBV20-1 and TRBJ2-7; TRBD1 agrees with 9 junctional bases. This TCR came from an adult woman with stable Graves' hyperthyroidism. The nucleotide sequence is TGCAGTGCACTGTTACAGGGGGCGCGTTACGAGCAGTACTTC. It codes for CSALLQGARYEQYF.